This TCR beta chain was identified during a study of blood T cell repertoires in COVID-19. Germline V gene data show CDR1 as SGHVS and CDR2 as FQNEAQ. This CDR3 comprises 16 residues. Unmatched junction bases numbered 15, after V lost 5 bases and J lost 10 bases. How the authors handled the data: Amplification from reference gene primers served as the basis for estimated nucleated cell counts. Clones were sequenced by immunoSEQ multiplex PCR, and TCRdb holds only the in-frame ones, with some missing. V, J and clone size derive from that table, while D and trimming were established from the DNA sequence. The data show 180,000 or so clones, with 81% seen just once and more than 9.5% held by the top ten.

This TCR was recovered from a middle-aged woman with COVID-19, enrolled during active disease. The chain links TRBV7-8 to TRBJ2-5; 11 bases align to TRBD1. What was sequenced was peripheral blood. The CDR3 DNA follows: TGTGCCAGCAGCCCGATTGGGACAGGGGGTGTTGTGAGCCAGTACTTC. Translation: CASSPIGTGGVVSQYF.